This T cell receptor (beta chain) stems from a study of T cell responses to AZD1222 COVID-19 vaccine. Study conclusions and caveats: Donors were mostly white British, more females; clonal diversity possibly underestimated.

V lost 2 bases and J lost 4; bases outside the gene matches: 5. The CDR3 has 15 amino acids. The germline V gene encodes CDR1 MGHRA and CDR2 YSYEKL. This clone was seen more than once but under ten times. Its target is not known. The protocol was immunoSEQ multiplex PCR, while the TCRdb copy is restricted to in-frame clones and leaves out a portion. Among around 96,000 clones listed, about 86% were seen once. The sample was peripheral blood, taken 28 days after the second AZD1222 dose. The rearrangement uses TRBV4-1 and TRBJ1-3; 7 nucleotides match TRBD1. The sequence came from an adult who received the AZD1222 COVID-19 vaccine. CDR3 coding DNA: TGCGCCAGCAGCCAATTGACAGGGTCGGGAAACACCATATATTTT. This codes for CASSQLTGSGNTIYF.